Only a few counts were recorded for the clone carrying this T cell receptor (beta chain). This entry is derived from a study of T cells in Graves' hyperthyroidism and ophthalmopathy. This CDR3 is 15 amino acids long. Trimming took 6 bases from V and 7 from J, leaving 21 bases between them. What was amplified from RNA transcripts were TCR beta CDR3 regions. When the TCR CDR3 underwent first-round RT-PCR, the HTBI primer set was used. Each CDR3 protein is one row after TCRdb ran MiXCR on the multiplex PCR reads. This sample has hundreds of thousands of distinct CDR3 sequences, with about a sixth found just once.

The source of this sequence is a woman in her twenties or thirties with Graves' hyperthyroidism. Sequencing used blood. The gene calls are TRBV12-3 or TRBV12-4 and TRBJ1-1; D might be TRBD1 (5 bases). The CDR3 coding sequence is TGTGCCAGCAGACCCAGGACTGGGACGAAGGGTGAAGCTTTCTTT. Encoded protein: CASRPRTGTKGEAFF.